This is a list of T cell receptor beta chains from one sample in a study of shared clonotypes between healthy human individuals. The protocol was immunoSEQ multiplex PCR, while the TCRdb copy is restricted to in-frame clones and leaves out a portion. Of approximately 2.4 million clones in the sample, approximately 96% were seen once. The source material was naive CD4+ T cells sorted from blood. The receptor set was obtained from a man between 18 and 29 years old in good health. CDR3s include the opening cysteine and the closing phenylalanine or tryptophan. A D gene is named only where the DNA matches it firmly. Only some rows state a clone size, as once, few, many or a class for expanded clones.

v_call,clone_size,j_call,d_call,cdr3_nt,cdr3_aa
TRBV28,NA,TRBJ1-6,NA,TGTGCCAGCAGTTTCCCGGGTCGGGCCCTCCACTTT,CASSFPGRALHF
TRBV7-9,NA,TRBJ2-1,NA,TGTGCCAGCAGCTTAACGATGGGGGGCAATGAGCAGTTCTTC,CASSLTMGGNEQFF
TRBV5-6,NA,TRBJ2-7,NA,TGTGCCAGCAGCTTCCGGGACGGATCTTATTTATCCTACGAGCAGTACTTC,CASSFRDGSYLSYEQYF
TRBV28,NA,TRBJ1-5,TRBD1,TGTGCCACCACGTCGCTCAGGGGGAATGGCAATCAGCCCCAGCATTTT,CATTSLRGNGNQPQHF
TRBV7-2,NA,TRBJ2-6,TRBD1,TGTGCCAGCAGCTTAGCGTTACCGGGACAGCTCTCTGGGGCCAACGTCCTGACTTTC,CASSLALPGQLSGANVLTF
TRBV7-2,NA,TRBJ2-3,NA,TGTGCCAGCAGCTCGATGCCGTCCACAGATACGCAGTATTTT,CASSSMPSTDTQYF
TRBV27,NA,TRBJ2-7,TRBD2,TGTGCCAGCAGTTCCCTAGCGGGAGCTTACGAGCAGTACTTC,CASSSLAGAYEQYF
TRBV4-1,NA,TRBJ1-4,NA,TGCGCCAGCAGCCAATTGAGCACAACTAATGAAAAACTGTTTTTT,CASSQLSTTNEKLFF
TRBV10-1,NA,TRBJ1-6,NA,TGCGCCAGCAGCGGACAGCAGAATTCACCCCTCCACTTT,CASSGQQNSPLHF
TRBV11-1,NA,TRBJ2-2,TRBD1,TGTGCCAGCAGCTTAGGGACAGGGGTCACCGGGGAGCTGTTTTTT,CASSLGTGVTGELFF
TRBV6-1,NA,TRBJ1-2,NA,TGTGCCAGCACCACACAACCCCAGGATCCGCAAGGCTACACCTTC,CASTTQPQDPQGYTF
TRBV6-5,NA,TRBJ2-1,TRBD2,TGTGCCAGCCGACTAGCGGGAGAGAATGAGCAGTTCTTC,CASRLAGENEQFF
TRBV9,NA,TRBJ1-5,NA,TGTGCCAGCGGCAAAACGGGGGGCAATCAGCCCCAGCATTTT,CASGKTGGNQPQHF
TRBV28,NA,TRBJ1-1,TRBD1,TGTGCCAGCAGTTCCGACAGGGCCCCGAACACTGAAGCTTTCTTT,CASSSDRAPNTEAFF
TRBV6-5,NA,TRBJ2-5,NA,TGTGCCAGCAGTCGTCCAGGTCGTCCGGGGACCCAGTACTTC,CASSRPGRPGTQYF
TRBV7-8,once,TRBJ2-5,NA,TGTGCCAGCAGCTTAGGCGGGGGCCGCGAGACCCAGTACTTC,CASSLGGGRETQYF
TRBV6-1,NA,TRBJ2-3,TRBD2,TGTGCCAGCAGTGTCCTGACTAGCGGGAGTGCAGATACGCAGTATTTT,CASSVLTSGSADTQYF
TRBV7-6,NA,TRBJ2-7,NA,TGTGCCAGCAGCGCCGGACAGCGCTACGAGCAGTACTTC,CASSAGQRYEQYF
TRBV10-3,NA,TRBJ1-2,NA,TGTGCCATCAGTGAGTGGTCGACGGACTATGGCTACACCTTC,CAISEWSTDYGYTF
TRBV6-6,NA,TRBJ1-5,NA,TGTGCCAGCAGTTACCCAGGGCAGCAGCCCCAGCATTTT,CASSYPGQQPQHF
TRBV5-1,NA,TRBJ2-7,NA,TGCGCCAGCAGCGGTGGGACGAAGACTTACGAGCAGTACTTC,CASSGGTKTYEQYF
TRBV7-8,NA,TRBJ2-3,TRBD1,TGTGCCAGCAGCGTAGACAGGGCCAAGGGCACAGATACGCAGTATTTT,CASSVDRAKGTDTQYF
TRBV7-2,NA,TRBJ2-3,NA,TGTGCCAGCAGCTTAAGGCGGGGCACAGATACGCAGTATTTT,CASSLRRGTDTQYF
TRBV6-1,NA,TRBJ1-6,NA,TGTGCCAGCAGTGAAGGACAGGTCTATAATTCACCCCTCCACTTT,CASSEGQVYNSPLHF
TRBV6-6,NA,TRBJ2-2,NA,TGTGCCAGCAGTGTCTCGTCGACCGGGGAGCTGTTTTTT,CASSVSSTGELFF
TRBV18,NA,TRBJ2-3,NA,TGTGCCAGCTCACCAAGCCGGGACAACGGGTTGGGGCAGTATTTT,CASSPSRDNGLGQYF
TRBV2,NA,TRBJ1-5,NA,TGTGCCAGCAGTGGGGCTACAGCGAATCAGCCCCAGCATTTT,CASSGATANQPQHF
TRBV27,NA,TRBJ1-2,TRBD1,TGTGCCAGCACCACTTGGGGGACAGGGTTAGGCTACACCTTC,CASTTWGTGLGYTF
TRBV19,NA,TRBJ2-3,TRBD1,TGTGCCAGTCGGAACCGGGACAGGGCTACTGATACGCAGTATTTT,CASRNRDRATDTQYF
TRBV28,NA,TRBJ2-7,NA,TGTGCCAGCAGTTTACCGATTTGGGAGGTAGGGCAGTACTTC,CASSLPIWEVGQYF
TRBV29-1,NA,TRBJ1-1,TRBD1,TGCAGCGTTGAGGCGACAGGGTTTGGCACTGAAGCTTTCTTT,CSVEATGFGTEAFF
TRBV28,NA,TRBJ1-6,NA,TGTGCCAGCCTGCCTCAGGGGAGCTTTTTCTCCTATAATTCACCCCTCCACTTT,CASLPQGSFFSYNSPLHF